This is a list of T cell receptor beta chains from one sample in a study of cytomegalovirus exposure and HLA in healthy donors. Method: immunoSEQ multiplex PCR; TCRdb's copy keeps in-frame clones and lacks some. Among 70,000 to 95,000 clones, more than 80% were seen once, and the ten largest hold under 2%. Material: PBMCs. The receptors originated from a woman aged 25 to 45 in good health and CMV-seronegative. Each CDR3 is given without its conserved first and last residue. D genes are given only for firm matches.

>.|TRBJ2-3|TRBV5-1
ASSLQGITTDTQY
>.|TRBJ2-7|TRBV10-3
AISGQESDYEQY
>.|TRBJ2-2|TRBV5-1
ASSLGGGTGTGELF
>.|TRBJ2-7|TRBV27
ATKTGLGYEQY
>.|TRBJ1-1|TRBV5-1
ASSLRLNTEAF
>.|TRBJ1-3|TRBV27
ASSLNSRSPGNTIY
>.|TRBJ2-7|TRBV7-2
ASAPGQGKWG
>TRBD2|TRBJ2-3|TRBV13
ASSQVLRAGGLAGADTQY
>.|TRBJ2-3|TRBV9
ASSDGLEGLWTDTQY
>TRBD2|TRBJ2-7|TRBV7-9
ASSPQRERSYEQY
>TRBD1|TRBJ2-7|TRBV5-1
ASSWTGGIVGEQY
>TRBD1|TRBJ2-5|TRBV5-6
ASSLRQGWQETQY
>.|TRBJ2-1|TRBV27
ASRSSLDPYNEQF
>.|TRBJ2-5|TRBV19
ASSPRTEETQY
>.|TRBJ1-1|TRBV6-6
ASSYEQNTEAF
>.|TRBJ2-2|TRBV5-1
ASSLVYGGTGELF
>TRBD1|TRBJ2-1|TRBV28
ASRNQQGGNEQF
>TRBD1|TRBJ1-5|TRBV28
ASSLGTGGAISNQPQH
>.|TRBJ1-1|TRBV6-5
ASSYVSGSEAF
>TRBD1|TRBJ2-7|TRBV11-2
ASSLGTGGFQYEQY
>.|TRBJ2-7|TRBV5-4
ASSLGTGAMGYEQY
>TRBD2|TRBJ2-1|TRBV9
ASSVHGLAEYNEQF
>TRBD2|TRBJ2-3|TRBV5-8
ASSAGTSGRPSTDTQY
>.|TRBJ1-6|TRBV7-2
ASSPSSSPLH
>.|TRBJ2-7|TRBV5-4
ASSPEASSYEQY
>.|TRBJ1-3|TRBV9
ASNRGDTSGNTIY
>.|TRBJ1-6|TRBV6-4
ASSHHIGSDSPLH
>TRBD1|TRBJ2-4|TRBV5-1
ASSSQTGGLAKNIQY
>.|TRBJ2-7|TRBV19
ASSMAGNSYEQY
>.|TRBJ1-1|TRBV5-4
ASSFLGAKSTEAF
>.|TRBJ1-5|TRBV10-2
ASSESRGIVRDNFYSNQPQH
>.|TRBJ2-1|TRBV19
ASSMRGEARNEQF
>TRBD1|TRBJ1-5|TRBV2
ASTQGDSNQPQH
>TRBD2|TRBJ2-3|TRBV10-1
ASSVTLAGASDTQY
>TRBD1|TRBJ1-2|TRBV29-1
SVAGGAGNGYT
>TRBD1|TRBJ2-3|TRBV4-3
ASSQDRKGDRGPDTQY
>.|TRBJ2-6|TRBV7-3
ASSLNQRGAGANVLT
>TRBD1|TRBJ1-3|TRBV6-1
ASRDRGPGNTIY
>TRBD1|TRBJ2-5|TRBV9
ASSPNRDSVGETQY
>TRBD2|TRBJ2-7|TRBV7-2
ASSPGLAGHEQY
>TRBD2|TRBJ2-3|TRBV5-4
ASSLLAGEIADTQY
>TRBD1|TRBJ2-7|TRBV5-1
ASSETPGQGHYEQY
>.|TRBJ2-7|TRBV28
ASSLALHYEQY
>.|TRBJ1-4|TRBV30
AWAWAANEKLF
>TRBD1|TRBJ2-5|TRBV2
ASSQDRVQETQY